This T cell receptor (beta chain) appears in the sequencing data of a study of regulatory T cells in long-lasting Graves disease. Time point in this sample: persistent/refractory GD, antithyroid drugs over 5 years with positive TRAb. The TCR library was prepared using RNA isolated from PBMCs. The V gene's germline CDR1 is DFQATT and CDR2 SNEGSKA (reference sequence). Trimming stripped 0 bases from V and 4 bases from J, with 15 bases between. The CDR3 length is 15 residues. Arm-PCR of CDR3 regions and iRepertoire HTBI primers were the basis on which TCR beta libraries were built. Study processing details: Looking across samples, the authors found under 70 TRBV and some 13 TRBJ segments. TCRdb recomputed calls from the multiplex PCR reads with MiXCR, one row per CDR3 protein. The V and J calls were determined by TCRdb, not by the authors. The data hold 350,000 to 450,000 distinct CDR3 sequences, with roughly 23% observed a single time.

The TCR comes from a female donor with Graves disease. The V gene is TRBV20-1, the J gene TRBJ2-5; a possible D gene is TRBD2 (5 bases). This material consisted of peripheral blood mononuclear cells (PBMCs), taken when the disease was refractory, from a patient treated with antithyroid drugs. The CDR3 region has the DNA TGCAGTGCTAGAGACGCAGTGAGGGTGGGAGAGACCCAGTACTTC. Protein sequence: CSARDAVRVGETQYF.